This T cell receptor beta chain emerged from a study of cytomegalovirus exposure and HLA in healthy donors. In its sample, this clone was seen once. PCR amplification relied on 60 Vbeta primers (plus 13 Jbeta primers). TCRdb's table, derived via immunoSEQ multiplex PCR, lists solely in-frame clones and lacks some. The sample lists 200,000 to 250,000 clones, roughly four fifths seen once, with more than 8.5% in the top ten. The CDR3 covers 15 residues. Trimming left V 1 base short and J 0 bases short, with 8 bases between. The V gene's germline CDR1 is SGHAT and CDR2 FQNNGV. The genes are TRBV11-2 and TRBJ2-3; D is ambiguous. Sequenced: PBMCs. This TCR came from a woman aged 45-60 years in good health and CMV-seropositive. The CDR3 here is CASSLGAGSTDTQYF. The CDR3 nucleotides read TGTGCCAGCAGCTTAGGGGCAGGTAGCACAGATACGCAGTATTTT.